The sequence of this TCR beta chain was determined in a study of cytomegalovirus exposure and HLA in healthy donors. Study-wide points: In a later analysis, TCR beta V- and J-gene trimming was associated with a missense DCLRE1C variant. The study had only CMV serostatus as immune exposure information. When the data were analyzed later, several of the most significant clusters appeared to be linked to common viral pathogens. Prior analysis indicated that the majority of TCR beta V segments exhibited productivity approximately 90% or approximately 30% of the time.

Trimming stripped 1 base from V and 6 bases from J, with 8 bases between. Germline CDR1 is SGHDT and CDR2 is YYEEEE. CDR3 length equals 12 residues. Comments on this clone: Its antigen is currently unknown.

Primers included in the PCR were 60 Vbeta and 13 Jbeta primers. Assay: immunoSEQ multiplex PCR; the TCRdb copy retains only in-frame clones and omits some. The table lists 60,000 to 65,000 clones. Sequencing was carried out using PBMCs. The sequence was obtained from a woman younger than 35 in good health and CMV-seronegative. The V and J genes are TRBV5-6 and TRBJ2-7; tentative D call: TRBD1 (5 bases). The CDR3 bases are TGTGCCAGCAGCTTGAGCAGGGCCGAGCAGTACTTC. It yields the protein CASSLSRAEQYF.